This T cell receptor beta chain was identified in a study of beta chain features in type 1 diabetes. The length of the CDR3 is 15 residues. Trimming cost V 5 bases and J 5 bases; bases outside gene matches: 10. CDR1 is SEHNR, CDR2 FQNEAQ, per germline (reference sequence). As concerns this clone: Its antigen is undetermined.

Reverse transcribing all isolated RNA meant expressed TCRB transcripts were sequenced. Only in-frame clones appear in the TCRdb table, and some are missing; sequencing was by immunoSEQ multiplex PCR. The sample has roughly 700,000 clones; 13% are singletons. General study results and limits: Among patients with Type 1 diabetes, TCRB CDR3s were moderately but significantly shorter in every one of the four CD4+ subsets.

Each of the sorted populations had a purity greater than 95%. Material: naive CD4+ T cells from blood. The origin of this receptor is a man aged 18 to 29 with type 1 diabetes. V gene TRBV7-9 combines with J gene TRBJ2-7, with 9 nucleotides matching TRBD2. The CDR3 DNA follows: TGTGCCAGCAGCCGTAGCGGGGGCCTTGGGAACGAGCAGTACTTC. Translation gives CASSRSGGLGNEQYF.